This entry lists 14 T cell receptor beta chains sequenced from one sample in a study of blood T cell repertoires in COVID-19. TCRdb keeps only in-frame clones here, not all; method: immunoSEQ multiplex PCR. The sample shows about 120,000 clones, over 85% of them seen only once. Source material: peripheral blood. All receptors come from a man aged 60-69 years with COVID-19, enrolled during active disease.

The V gene is TRBV28, the J gene TRBJ1-2, with TRBD1 as a possible D gene (6 bases). Trimming stripped 7 bases from V and 4 bases from J, with 16 bases between. In germline, CDR1 is MDHEN, CDR2 SYDVKM. This CDR3 has 14 amino acids. The CDR3 protein is CASKVPGAGYGYTF. CDR3 DNA sequence: TGTGCCAGCAAGGTTCCAGGGGCGGGCTATGGCTACACCTTC.

The V and J genes are TRBV7-9 and TRBJ2-2; 7 bases agree with TRBD1. The CDR3 spans 16 residues. V shed 4 bases, J shed 4 bases, and the junction held 9 bases outside the gene matches. CDR1 and CDR2 (germline): SEHNR, FQNEAQ (reference sequence). The CDR3 DNA follows: TGTGCCAGCAGCTGGGCAGGGGGAGTCGGCACCGGGGAGCTGTTTTTT. Protein product: CASSWAGGVGTGELFF.

This clone was recorded a few times. Other nucleotide sequences in the sample specify the same CDR3. The chain combines TRBV19 with TRBJ2-7, with 9 positions matching TRBD2. Germline assignment: CDR1 LNHDA and CDR2 SQIVND (reference sequence). V shed 3 bases, J shed 1 base, and the junction held 7 bases outside the gene matches. The CDR3 sequence is 16 residues long. CDR3 in DNA: TGTGCCAGTAGTATGGCGACTAGCGGCCTATCCTACGAGCAGTACTTC. This sequence encodes CASSMATSGLSYEQYF.

The chain joins TRBV12-3 or TRBV12-4 to TRBJ1-1; no firm D call. The CDR3 loop spans 13 amino acids. Between the trimmed V and J ends, which lost 3 bases and 3 bases, there was a span of 8 bases. The chain's CDR3 is CASSFRRDTEAFF. CDR3 in DNA: TGTGCCAGCAGTTTCCGGAGGGACACTGAAGCTTTCTTT.

CDR3 in amino acids: CASSPDKYEQYF. The CDR3 DNA reads as TGTGCCAGCTCACCGGACAAATACGAGCAGTACTTC. J is TRBJ2-7 and V is TRBV18; possible D gene TRBD1, 5 bases. V was pared by 3 bases and J by 4 bases, with 7 bases between. CDR3 length equals 12 residues. Germline lookup yields CDR1 KGHSH and CDR2 LQKENI. Based on the CDR3 plus reference TRBV18 and TRBJ2-7, the full variable domain is NAGVMQNPRHLVRRRGQEARLRCSPMKGHSHVYWYRQLPEEGLKFMVYLQKENIIDESGMPKERFSAEFPKEGPSILRIQQVVRGDSAAYFCASSPDKYEQYFGPGTRLTVT.

The chain combines TRBV4-1 with TRBJ1-5; 8 positions agree with TRBD1. V dropped 4 bases and J dropped 7; count of bases not matched to a gene: 6. Germline loops: CDR1 MGHRA, CDR2 YSYEKL. This CDR3 region has 14 residues. CDR3 nucleotides: TGCGCCAGCAGCCCTCGACAGGGGAGGCAGCCCCAGCATTTT. It specifies CASSPRQGRQPQHF.

The chain joins TRBV6-6 to TRBJ2-1; 7 nucleotides line up with TRBD2. The CDR3 extends over 14 amino acids. The V segment lost 8 bases and the J segment 3 bases; nucleotides outside the gene matches: 7. CDR1 is MNHNY, CDR2 SVGAGI, per germline (reference sequence). CDR3 sequence reads: CASSGRENYNEQFF. DNA of the CDR3: TGTGCCAGCTCGGGGCGGGAGAACTACAATGAGCAGTTCTTC.

This chain joins TRBV29-1 and TRBJ1-1; D gene unclear. From germline, CDR1 is SQVTM and CDR2 ANQGSEA. The CDR3 contains 15 residues. V lost 3 bases and J lost 1, with 15 bases in between. Here the CDR3 DNA reads TGCAGCGTTGAGAGCGGTAGCTCGTGGAACACTGAAGCTTTCTTT. Encoded protein: CSVESGSSWNTEAFF. Combining the CDR3 with reference TRBV29-1 and TRBJ1-1 gives the whole variable domain SAVISQKPSRDICQRGTSLTIQCQVDSQVTMMFWYRQQPGQSLTLIATANQGSEATYESGFVIDKFPISRPNLTFSTLTVSNMSPEDSSIYLCSVESGSSWNTEAFFGQGTRLTVV.

The rearrangement links TRBV19 to TRBJ2-5; D possibly corresponds to TRBD2 (5 bases). Germline-derived CDR1 and CDR2 are LNHDA and SQIVND (reference sequence). CDR3 length: 14 amino acids. Trimming stripped 5 bases from V and 1 base from J, with 11 bases between. The CDR3 sequence is CASSQASSQETQYF. DNA for the CDR3: TGTGCCAGTAGTCAAGCTAGCAGCCAAGAGACCCAGTACTTC. Looking up the rest from reference TRBV19 and TRBJ2-5 gives the full variable domain: DGGITQSPKYLFRKEGQNVTLSCEQNLNHDAMYWYRQDPGQGLRLIYYSQIVNDFQKGDIAEGYSVSREKKESFPLTVTSAQKNPTAFYLCASSQASSQETQYFGPGTRLLVL.

This sequence joins TRBV28 and TRBJ2-1; TRBD2 matches at 16 bases. This CDR3 has 18 amino acids. The trim removed 6 bases at V and 5 bases at J, leaving 10 bases unmatched. Germline V gene lookup returns CDR1 MDHEN and CDR2 SYDVKM. CDR3 sequence: CASRTGLAGGKAHNEQFF. CDR3 nucleotide sequence: TGTGCCAGCAGGACGGGACTAGCGGGAGGGAAAGCCCACAATGAGCAGTTCTTC.

V gene TRBV10-1 combines with J gene TRBJ1-5; tentatively, D is TRBD1 (5 bases). The CDR3 totals 14 residues. Looked up from germline, CDR1 is WNHNN and CDR2 is SYGVQD (reference sequence). Trimming pared 2 bases from V and 1 base from J, leaving 6 bases between. The CDR3 DNA reads TGCGCCAGCAGTGAGGCAGGGAGCAATCAGCCCCAGCATTTT. It encodes CASSEAGSNQPQHF.

This chain uses TRBV4-3 with TRBJ1-2; 8 bases line up with TRBD1. Losses at the gene ends were 3 bases for V and 2 bases for J; bases not matched to a gene: 5. From germline, CDR1 is LGHNA and CDR2 YSLEER. The CDR3 extends over 15 amino acids. The chain's CDR3 is CASSQGTGPNYGYTF. In nucleotides, the CDR3 is TGCGCCAGCAGCCAGGGGACAGGCCCCAACTATGGCTACACCTTC.

In its sample, this clone was seen a few times. V usage is TRBV5-1 and J usage is TRBJ2-7, with 11 positions matching TRBD1. CDR1 and CDR2 from the germline V gene are SGHRS and YFSETQ. This CDR3 comprises 16 residues. With 4 bases clipped from V and 4 bases from J, the junction kept 10 bases outside the gene matches. The chain's CDR3 is CASSAGQGAKWYEQYF. DNA of the CDR3: TGCGCCAGCAGCGCCGGACAGGGGGCGAAGTGGTACGAGCAGTACTTC.

The chain joins TRBV10-3 to TRBJ1-2; D is perhaps TRBD1 (6 bases). The CDR3 has 15 residues. The germline CDR1 and CDR2 sequences are ENHRY and SYGVKD. Trimming removed 1 base at V and 0 bases at J, with 9 bases between. The CDR3 coding sequence is TGTGCCATCAGTGAGTTCGGACAGTCTAACTATGGCTACACCTTC. It translates to CAISEFGQSNYGYTF.